These T cell receptor beta chains were read from a single sample in a study of T-cell reconstitution after alpha-beta-depleted transplantation in children. One entry per CDR3 protein, called by TCRdb with MiXCR from the PCR reads. Of hundreds of thousands of distinct CDR3 sequences listed, 16% are singletons. Sample: PBMCs from the stem cell graft donor, taken from the stem cell graft. The receptors come from a human donor who donated a stem cell graft to a child with acute myeloid leukemia. Both conserved end residues are part of each CDR3. The D gene is left open where the match is weak. Clone size is stated in some rows and not others, as once, few, many or a class when expanded.

clone_size j_call d_call v_call cdr3_aa cdr3_nt
many TRBJ2-1 TRBD1 TRBV10-3 CAIRPGQGADEQFF TGTGCCATCAGACCGGGACAGGGGGCCGATGAGCAGTTCTTC
. TRBJ1-1 . TRBV30 CAWSHRSRTEAFF TGTGCCTGGAGTCACAGATCGCGCACTGAAGCTTTCTTT
. TRBJ2-7 . TRBV10-3 CAISESGYGILDEQYF TGTGCCATCAGTGAGTCCGGGTACGGCATTCTAGACGAGCAGTACTTC
few TRBJ2-1 . TRBV6-4 CASSDPGRRRFF TGTGCCAGCAGTGACCCCGGGAGAAGGCGGTTCTTC
. TRBJ1-5 . TRBV10-3 CAISESPGVGKISPQHF TGTGCCATCAGTGAGTCTCCGGGAGTGGGCAAAATCAGCCCCCAGCATTTT
many TRBJ2-7 . TRBV6-5 CASSYSGQLSYEQYF TGTGCCAGCAGTTACTCTGGACAGCTCTCCTACGAGCAGTACTTC
. TRBJ2-3 . TRBV11-1 CASSSPSGETPSTDTQYF TGTGCCAGCAGCTCCCCCTCCGGGGAGACTCCTAGCACAGATACGCAGTATTTT
many TRBJ2-5 TRBD2 TRBV29-1 CSVASRTSGIQETQYF TGCAGCGTTGCCTCCCGGACTAGCGGGATCCAAGAGACCCAGTACTTC
. TRBJ2-3 . TRBV5-1 CASSYNTDTQYF TGCGCCAGCAGTTATAACACAGATACGCAGTATTTT
. TRBJ2-5 . TRBV7-8 CASSLGVAAPQIQETQYF TGTGCCAGCAGCTTAGGGGTAGCGGCACCGCAAATCCAAGAGACCCAGTACTTC
few TRBJ2-7 . TRBV27 CASSLLTHYEQYF TGTGCCAGCAGTTTATTGACCCACTACGAGCAGTACTTC
many TRBJ1-2 TRBD1 TRBV7-3 CASSGQVNYGYTF TGTGCCAGCAGCGGACAGGTCAACTATGGCTACACCTTC
. TRBJ2-7 TRBD2 TRBV7-8 CASSFSGALSYEQYF TGTGCCAGCAGTTTTAGCGGGGCACTCTCCTACGAGCAGTACTTC
few TRBJ2-1 . TRBV25-1 CASTGRDSYNEQFF TGTGCCAGCACGGGGCGGGACTCCTACAATGAGCAGTTCTTC
. TRBJ2-1 . TRBV6-2/TRBV6-3 CASSLTTDEQFF TGTGCCAGCAGCCTCACTACAGATGAGCAGTTCTTC
. TRBJ2-1 . TRBV5-1 CASSLGGFRFF TGCGCCAGCAGCTTGGGGGGGTTTCGGTTCTTC
many TRBJ1-3 . TRBV20-1 CSAKRSLGSGNTIYF TGCAGTGCTAAACGGTCCCTGGGCTCTGGAAACACCATATATTTT
few TRBJ1-5 . TRBV6-5 CASSYRQGSLQPQHF TGTGCCAGCAGTTACAGGCAGGGAAGTCTTCAGCCCCAGCATTTT
once TRBJ2-1 TRBD2 TRBV25-1 CASSVLAGGRPLSYNEQFF TGTGCCAGCAGTGTCCTCGCGGGGGGGCGACCCCTCTCCTACAATGAGCAGTTCTTC
. TRBJ2-5 . TRBV6-2/TRBV6-3 CASSHLQGQGTQYF TGTGCCAGCAGTCACCTGCAGGGGCAAGGGACCCAGTACTTC
many TRBJ1-5 . TRBV15 CASRQELYQPQHF TGTGCCAGCAGACAGGAGCTCTATCAGCCCCAGCATTTT
few TRBJ2-5 . TRBV7-9 CASSLARGPETQYF TGTGCCAGCAGCTTAGCACGGGGGCCGGAGACCCAGTACTTC
many TRBJ1-2 . TRBV7-2 CASSSLDHYGYTF TGTGCCAGCAGCTCACTAGACCACTATGGCTACACCTTC
many TRBJ1-6 TRBD1 TRBV7-2 CASSLRQGSSPLHF TGTGCCAGCAGCCTCCGACAGGGGAGTTCACCCCTCCACTTT
few TRBJ1-1 . TRBV29-1 CSVVNGAAEAFF TGCAGCGTTGTAAATGGGGCGGCTGAAGCTTTCTTT
. TRBJ1-5 TRBD1 TRBV6-1 CASSPIGTGWGQPQHF TGTGCCAGCAGTCCCATCGGGACAGGTTGGGGTCAGCCCCAGCATTTT
many TRBJ2-6 . TRBV9 CASMKSSGANVLTF TGTGCCAGCATGAAGTCCTCTGGGGCCAACGTCCTGACTTTC
many TRBJ2-1 TRBD1 TRBV5-5 CASSKLTGGNEQFF TGTGCCAGCAGCAAACTGACAGGGGGCAATGAGCAGTTCTTC
many TRBJ2-1 . TRBV7-2 CASSGSDSLFNEQFF TGTGCCAGCAGCGGAAGCGACTCACTTTTTAATGAGCAGTTCTTC
. TRBJ1-1 . TRBV5-1 CASSPPGPTDTEAFF TGCGCCAGCAGCCCCCCCGGACCGACAGACACTGAAGCTTTCTTT
few TRBJ2-6 . TRBV29-1 CSVPRDSSGANVLTF TGCAGCGTTCCACGAGACAGCTCTGGGGCCAACGTCCTGACTTTC
. TRBJ1-1 . TRBV9 CASSVEWGTEAFF TGTGCCAGCAGCGTAGAATGGGGCACTGAAGCTTTCTTT
many TRBJ1-2 . TRBV20-1 CSARDIGGYTF TGCAGTGCTAGAGATATCGGGGGCTACACCTTC
many TRBJ1-1 . TRBV29-1 CSVEVRARTEAFF TGCAGCGTTGAAGTCCGGGCGCGCACTGAAGCTTTCTTT
many TRBJ2-1 . TRBV20-1 CSARDLWGGLYNEQFF TGCAGTGCTAGAGATCTTTGGGGGGGGCTCTACAATGAGCAGTTCTTC
. TRBJ2-7 . TRBV20-1 CSARGVSLSSYEQYF TGCAGTGCTAGAGGTGTCAGTCTAAGCTCCTACGAGCAGTACTTC
many TRBJ2-7 TRBD1 TRBV20-1 CSAADRGFFYEQYF TGCAGTGCTGCGGACAGGGGGTTCTTCTACGAGCAGTACTTC
. TRBJ2-1 TRBD2 TRBV24-1 CATSDLTSGGGNEQFF TGTGCCACCAGTGATTTAACTAGCGGGGGGGGTAATGAGCAGTTCTTC
few TRBJ2-3 . TRBV5-1 CASTSTGRYTDTQYF TGCGCCAGCACCTCGACAGGGAGGTACACAGATACGCAGTATTTT
few TRBJ2-1 TRBD1 TRBV28 CASSFLGQGINEQFF TGTGCCAGCAGTTTCCTTGGACAGGGGATAAATGAGCAGTTCTTC